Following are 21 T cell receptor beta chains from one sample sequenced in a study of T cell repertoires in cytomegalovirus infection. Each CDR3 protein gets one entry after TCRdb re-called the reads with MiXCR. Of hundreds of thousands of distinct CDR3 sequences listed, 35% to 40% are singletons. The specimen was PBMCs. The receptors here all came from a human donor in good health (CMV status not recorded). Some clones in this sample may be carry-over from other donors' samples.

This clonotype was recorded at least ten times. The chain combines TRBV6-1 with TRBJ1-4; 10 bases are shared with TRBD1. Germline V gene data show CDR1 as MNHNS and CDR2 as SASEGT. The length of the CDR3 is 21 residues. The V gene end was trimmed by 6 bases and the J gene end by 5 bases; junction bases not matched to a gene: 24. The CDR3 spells CASRPAPGTGDPGGLNEKLFF. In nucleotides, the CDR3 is TGTGCCAGCAGGCCGGCCCCCGGGACAGGGGACCCTGGGGGTCTAAATGAAAAACTGTTTTTT.

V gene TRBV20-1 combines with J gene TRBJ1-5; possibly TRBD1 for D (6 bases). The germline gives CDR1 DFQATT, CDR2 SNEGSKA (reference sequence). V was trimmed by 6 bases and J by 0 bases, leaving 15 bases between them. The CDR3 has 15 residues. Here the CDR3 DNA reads TGCAGTGCAAGGAGAGGGGGGAATAGCAATCAGCCCCAGCATTTT. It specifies CSARRGGNSNQPQHF.

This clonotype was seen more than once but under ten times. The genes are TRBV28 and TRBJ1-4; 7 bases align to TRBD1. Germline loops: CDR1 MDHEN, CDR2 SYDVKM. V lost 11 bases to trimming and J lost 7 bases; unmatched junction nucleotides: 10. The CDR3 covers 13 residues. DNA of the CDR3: TGTGCCGTCCAGGGGGAGTCTCGTGAAAAACTGTTTTTT. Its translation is CAVQGESREKLFF.

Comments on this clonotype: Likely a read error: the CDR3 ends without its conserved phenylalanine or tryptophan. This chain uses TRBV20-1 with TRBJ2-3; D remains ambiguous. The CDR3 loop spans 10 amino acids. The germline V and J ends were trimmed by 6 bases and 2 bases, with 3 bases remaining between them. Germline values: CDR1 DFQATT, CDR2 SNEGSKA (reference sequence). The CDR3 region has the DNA TGCAGTGCGAACACAGATACGCAGTATTGT. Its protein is CSANTDTQYC.

CDR3 coding DNA: TGCAGTGCCAGACGCCGGGACTACGCGTACTTC. Its translation: CSARRRDYAYF. The chain carries TRBV20-1 and TRBJ2-5; 7 positions match TRBD2. This CDR3 has 11 residues. Losses at the gene ends were 6 bases for V and 13 bases for J; bases not matched to a gene: 11. Germline CDR1 DFQATT, CDR2 SNEGSKA (reference sequence).

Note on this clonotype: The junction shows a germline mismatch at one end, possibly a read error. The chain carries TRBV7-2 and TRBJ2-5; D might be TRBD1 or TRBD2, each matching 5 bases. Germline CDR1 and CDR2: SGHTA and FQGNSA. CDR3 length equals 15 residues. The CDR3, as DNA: TGTGTCAGCAGCCGAAGCCGGGACCCTAGGCATACCCAGTACTTC. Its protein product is CVSSRSRDPRHTQYF.

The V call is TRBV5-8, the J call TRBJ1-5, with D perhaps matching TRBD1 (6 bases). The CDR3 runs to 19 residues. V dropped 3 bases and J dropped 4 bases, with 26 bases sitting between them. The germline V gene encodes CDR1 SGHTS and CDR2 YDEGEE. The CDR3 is CASSSGTIYRWGINQPQHF. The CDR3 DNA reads TGTGCCAGCAGCTCCGGGACAATTTACAGGTGGGGGATTAATCAGCCCCAGCATTTT.

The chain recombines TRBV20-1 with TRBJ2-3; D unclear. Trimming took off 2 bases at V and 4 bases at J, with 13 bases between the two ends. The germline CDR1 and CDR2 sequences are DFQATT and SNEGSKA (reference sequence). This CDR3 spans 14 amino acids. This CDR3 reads CSARLPETSDTQYF. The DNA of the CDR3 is TGCAGTGCTAGACTACCCGAAACTTCAGATACGCAGTATTTT.

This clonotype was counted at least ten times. This chain's CDR3 is CASRGGQGALYEQYF. The CDR3 DNA reads as TGTGCCAGCAGGGGGGGACAGGGGGCCCTCTACGAGCAGTACTTC. The genes are TRBV7-2 and TRBJ2-7; 12 bases align to TRBD1. The CDR3 sequence is 15 residues long. Looked up from germline, CDR1 is SGHTA and CDR2 is FQGNSA. With 6 bases clipped from V and 3 bases from J, the junction kept 6 bases outside the gene matches.

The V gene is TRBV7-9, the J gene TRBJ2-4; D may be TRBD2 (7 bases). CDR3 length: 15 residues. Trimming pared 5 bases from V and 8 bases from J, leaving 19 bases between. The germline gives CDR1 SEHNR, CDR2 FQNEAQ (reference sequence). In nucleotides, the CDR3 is TGTGCCAGCAGCCTCCCCGGGGGGCTGGTTGACATTCAGTACTTC. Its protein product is CASSLPGGLVDIQYF.

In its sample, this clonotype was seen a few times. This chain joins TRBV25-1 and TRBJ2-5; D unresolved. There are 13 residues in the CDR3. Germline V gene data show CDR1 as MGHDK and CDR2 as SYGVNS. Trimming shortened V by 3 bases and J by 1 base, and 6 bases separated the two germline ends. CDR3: CASSELLQETQYF. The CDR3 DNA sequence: TGTGCCAGCAGTGAGCTACTCCAAGAGACCCAGTACTTC.

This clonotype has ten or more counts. This CDR3 reads CASRESYGYTF. The CDR3 coding sequence is TGTGCCAGCAGAGAAAGCTATGGCTACACCTTC. The J gene is TRBJ1-2, the V gene TRBV7-2; D is undetermined. The germline V gene has CDR1 SGHTA and CDR2 FQGNSA. V gave up 6 bases and J gave up 4 bases, with 6 bases separating them. The CDR3 loop spans 11 amino acids.

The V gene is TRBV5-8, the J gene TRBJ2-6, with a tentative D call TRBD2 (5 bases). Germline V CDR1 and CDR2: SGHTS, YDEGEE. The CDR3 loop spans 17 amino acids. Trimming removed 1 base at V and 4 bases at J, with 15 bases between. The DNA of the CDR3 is TGTGCCAGCAGCTTGAAGCTTTTCTCGGGGGGGGCCAACGTCCTGACTTTC. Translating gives CASSLKLFSGGANVLTF. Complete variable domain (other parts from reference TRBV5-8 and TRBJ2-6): EAGVTQSPTHLIKTRGQQATLRCSPISGHTSVYWYQQALGLGLQFLLWYDEGEERNRGNFPPRFSGRQFPNYSSELNVNALELEDSALYLCASSLKLFSGGANVLTFGAGSRLTVL.

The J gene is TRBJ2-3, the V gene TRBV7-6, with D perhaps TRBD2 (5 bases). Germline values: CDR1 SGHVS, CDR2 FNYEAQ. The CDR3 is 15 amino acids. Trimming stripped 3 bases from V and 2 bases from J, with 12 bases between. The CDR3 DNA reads TGTGCCAGCAGCTTTGGGAGAAATCCCACAGATACGCAGTATTTT. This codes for CASSFGRNPTDTQYF.

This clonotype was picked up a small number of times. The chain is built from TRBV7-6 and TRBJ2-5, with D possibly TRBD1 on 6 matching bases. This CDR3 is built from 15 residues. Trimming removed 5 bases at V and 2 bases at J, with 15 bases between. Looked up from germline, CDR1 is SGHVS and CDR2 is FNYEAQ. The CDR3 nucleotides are TGTGCCAGCAGCCAGGCCGAAGGACAGCAAGAGACCCAGTACTTC. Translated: CASSQAEGQQETQYF.

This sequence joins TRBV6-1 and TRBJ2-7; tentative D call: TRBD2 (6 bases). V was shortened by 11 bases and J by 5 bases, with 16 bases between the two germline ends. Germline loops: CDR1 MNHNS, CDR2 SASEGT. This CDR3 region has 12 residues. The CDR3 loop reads CAASRDLNEQYF. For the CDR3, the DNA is TGTGCCGCGAGCAGGGACTTGAACGAGCAGTACTTC.

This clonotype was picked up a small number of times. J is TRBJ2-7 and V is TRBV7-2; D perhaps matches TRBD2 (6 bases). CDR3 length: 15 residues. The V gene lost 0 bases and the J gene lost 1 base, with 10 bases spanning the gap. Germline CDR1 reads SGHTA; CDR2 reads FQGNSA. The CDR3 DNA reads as TGTGCCAGCAGCTTAGCTAGCGGTTTATCCTACGAGCAGTACTTC. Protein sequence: CASSLASGLSYEQYF.

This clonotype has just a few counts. In DNA form, the CDR3 reads TGCAGCGTCGGGGGCGCCGCCGGGGAGCTGTTTTTT. This sequence encodes CSVGGAAGELFF. The V and J genes are TRBV29-1 and TRBJ2-2; D may be TRBD1 or TRBD2 (6 bases each). Trimming took 6 bases from V and 6 from J, leaving 11 bases between them. The CDR3 spans 12 residues. Germline V gives CDR1 SQVTM, CDR2 ANQGSEA.

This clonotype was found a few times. The CDR3 region has the DNA TGCGCCAGCAGCCAAGAGTCTATGTACGCTGAAGCTTTCTTT. Amino acid sequence: CASSQESMYAEAFF. The chain recombines TRBV4-1 with TRBJ1-1; D is undetermined. There are 14 residues in the CDR3. V dropped 0 bases and J dropped 6 bases, with 11 bases sitting between them. Germline V gives CDR1 MGHRA, CDR2 YSYEKL.

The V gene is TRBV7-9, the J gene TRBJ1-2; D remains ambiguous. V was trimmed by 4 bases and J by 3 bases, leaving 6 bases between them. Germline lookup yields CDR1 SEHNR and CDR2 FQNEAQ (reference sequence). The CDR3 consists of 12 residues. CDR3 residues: CASSYVDYGYTF. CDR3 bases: TGTGCCAGCAGCTATGTGGACTATGGCTACACCTTC.

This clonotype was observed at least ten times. CDR3 region: CASSSGGLVLWQFF. The CDR3 DNA is TGTGCCAGCAGCTCCGGGGGACTAGTGTTGTGGCAGTTCTTC. The chain couples TRBV7-2 to TRBJ2-1; 8 nucleotides agree with TRBD2. The CDR3 consists of 14 residues. The ends lost 4 bases at V and 12 bases at J; junction bases unmatched: 11. CDR1 is SGHTA and CDR2 is FQGNSA in the germline V gene.